Presented here are 27 T cell receptor beta chains from one specimen sequenced in a study of circulating and synovial CD4+ cells in juvenile arthritis. Measured with immunoSEQ multiplex PCR; TCRdb has only the in-frame clones, and not every one. The table has some 35,000 clones, roughly 94% seen once. Sequencing used CD4+ T cells from blood. The source is a human donor with juvenile idiopathic arthritis.

A single count supports this clone. This rearrangement joins TRBV5-1 to TRBJ1-4, with D possibly matching TRBD1 (6 bases). The CDR3 contains 16 residues. Germline V gene lookup returns CDR1 SGHRS and CDR2 YFSETQ. V shed 4 bases and J shed 7 bases, with 20 bases lying between them. CDR3 coding DNA: TGCGCCAGCAGCCGGACAGCAAACCGAGTCGGTGAAAAACTGTTTTTT. This encodes CASSRTANRVGEKLFF.

The CDR3 bases are TGTGCCAGCTCACCAGCGTCAGGGGTGTGGGAAAAACTGTTTTTT. Protein product: CASSPASGVWEKLFF. V is TRBV18 and J is TRBJ1-4; D is perhaps TRBD1 (6 bases). The germline gives CDR1 KGHSH, CDR2 LQKENI. Between the trimmed V and J ends, which lost 2 bases and 8 bases, there was a span of 15 bases. The CDR3 extends over 15 amino acids.

This chain uses TRBV7-9 with TRBJ2-7, with TRBD1 matching over 8 bases. The CDR3 contains 15 residues. Germline V CDR1 and CDR2: SEHNR, FQNEAQ (reference sequence). Trimming at V came to 5 bases and at J to 3 bases, leaving 9 bases not matched to a gene. DNA of the CDR3: TGTGCCAGCAGCCGTGCCGGGACAGGCCTCTACGAGCAGTACTTC. Protein sequence: CASSRAGTGLYEQYF.

The chain carries TRBV7-6 and TRBJ2-5; the D is unclear. The V gene lost 1 base and the J gene lost 3 bases, with 9 bases spanning the gap. Germline V lookup: CDR1 SGHVS, CDR2 FNYEAQ. The CDR3 extends over 14 amino acids. The CDR3 DNA sequence: TGTGCCAGCAGCTTAGAGTGGCAGGAAGAGACCCAGTACTTC. Translation: CASSLEWQEETQYF.

V and J are TRBV4-2 and TRBJ2-3; 12 bases map to TRBD2. J was trimmed by 3 bases and V by 0 bases; bases with no gene match: 7. CDR1 and CDR2 (germline): LGHNA, YNFKEQ. There are 18 residues in the CDR3. For the CDR3, the DNA is TGTGCCAGCAGCCAAGAGCTAGCGGGGGGGCAGCGTACAGATACGCAGTATTTT. The encoded protein is CASSQELAGGQRTDTQYF.

The rearrangement links TRBV19 to TRBJ1-1; 9 bases are shared with TRBD1. Germline assignment: CDR1 LNHDA and CDR2 SQIVND (reference sequence). Trimming at V came to 6 bases and at J to 5 bases, leaving 13 bases not matched to a gene. This CDR3 is built from 16 residues. The CDR3 DNA is TGTGCCAGTAGGCCTTCCCCGGGACAGGGTGGAACTGAAGCTTTCTTT. As protein: CASRPSPGQGGTEAFF.

The gene calls are TRBV2 and TRBJ1-4, with 7 positions matching TRBD1. The ends lost 9 bases at V and 3 bases at J; junction bases unmatched: 10. The CDR3 length is 15 residues. Germline CDR1 reads SNHLY; CDR2 reads FYNNEI. Here the CDR3 reads CARSTPGQPNEKLFF. In nucleotides, the CDR3 is TGTGCCAGGAGTACACCGGGACAGCCTAATGAAAAACTGTTTTTT. Complete variable domain (other parts from reference TRBV2 and TRBJ1-4): EPEVTQTPSHQVTQMGQEVILRCVPISNHLYFYWYRQILGQKVEFLVSFYNNEISEKSEIFDDQFSVERPDGSNFTLKIRSTKLEDSAMYFCARSTPGQPNEKLFFGSGTQLSVL.

This CDR3 is CASSLLGTPSPLHF. CDR3 DNA sequence: TGTGCCAGCAGCTTGTTAGGGACACCTTCACCCCTCCACTTT. The chain employs TRBV5-5 and TRBJ1-6, with D perhaps matching TRBD1 (6 bases). Germline CDR1 is SGHKS and CDR2 is YYEKEE (reference sequence). This CDR3 spans 14 amino acids. Trimming shortened V by 1 base and J by 9 bases, and 11 bases separated the two germline ends.

The rearrangement uses TRBV10-3 and TRBJ2-1; possible D gene TRBD1, 5 bases. With 6 bases removed from V and 1 base from J, the gap between germline ends came to 19 bases. The CDR3 has 17 residues. Germline V gene sequence: CDR1 ENHRY, CDR2 SYGVKD. DNA of the CDR3: TGTGCCATCAGCCTCCAGGGTGGTGGGTCATCCTACAATGAGCAGTTCTTC. Translation: CAISLQGGGSSYNEQFF.

The J gene is TRBJ1-5, the V gene TRBV4-1; 7 bases align to TRBD1. CDR3 length: 15 amino acids. CDR1 and CDR2 from the germline V gene are MGHRA and YSYEKL. V was clipped by 0 bases and J by 2 bases; unmatched bases: 1. For the CDR3, the DNA is TGCGCCAGCAGCCAAGAAGACAGGGGCAATCAGCCCCAGCATTTT. Its translation: CASSQEDRGNQPQHF.

The chain carries TRBV7-2 and TRBJ2-7; 8 bases align to TRBD2. CDR3 length: 19 amino acids. The germline V gene has CDR1 SGHTA and CDR2 FQGNSA. Germline trimming cut 3 bases from V and 1 base from J; bases unmatched to any gene: 17. The DNA for the CDR3 is TGTGCCAGCAGCTTGGGTCGGGGCAGGGCGTCTAGCGGGTCCTACGAGCAGTACTTC. Protein: CASSLGRGRASSGSYEQYF.

This chain connects TRBV11-1 to TRBJ1-2; TRBD1 matches 7 bases. The CDR3 runs 14 residues. Losses at the gene ends were 3 bases for V and 2 bases for J; bases not matched to a gene: 3. In germline, CDR1 is SGHAT, CDR2 FQDESV (reference sequence). CDR3 nucleotides: TGTGCCAGCAGCTTCCTACAGGGGAACTATGGCTACACCTTC. Its protein is CASSFLQGNYGYTF.

The V and J genes are TRBV7-6 and TRBJ2-3; D unclear. This CDR3 is built from 14 residues. V gave up 2 bases and J gave up 3 bases, with 9 bases separating them. CDR1 is SGHVS, CDR2 FNYEAQ, per germline. CDR3 protein: CASSLRTLTDTQYF. CDR3 DNA: TGTGCCAGCAGCTTAAGAACGCTAACAGATACGCAGTATTTT.

The CDR3 DNA reads TGTGCCAGCAGACTTATTAACGAAGCCGACAATGGCTACACCTTC. Amino acids: CASRLINEADNGYTF. The genes are TRBV4-2 and TRBJ1-2; D is ambiguous. Germline CDR1 and CDR2: LGHNA and YNFKEQ. The CDR3 extends over 15 amino acids. The germline V and J ends were trimmed by 6 bases and 6 bases, with 20 bases remaining between them.

The chain employs TRBV7-9 and TRBJ2-2; 7 positions agree with TRBD2. J gave up 5 bases and V 5 bases, and 5 bases lay outside the gene matches. Germline CDR1 and CDR2: SEHNR and FQNEAQ (reference sequence). The CDR3 runs 14 residues. CDR3 loop: CASSLLASTGELFF. CDR3 bases: TGTGCCAGCAGCCTACTAGCGTCGACCGGGGAGCTGTTTTTT. Combining the CDR3 with reference TRBV7-9 and TRBJ2-2 gives the whole variable domain DTGVSQNPRHKITKRGQNVTFRCDPISEHNRLYWYRQTLGQGPEFLTYFQNEAQLEKSRLLSDRFSAERPKGSFSTLEIQRTEQGDSAMYLCASSLLASTGELFFGEGSRLTVL.

V and J are TRBV27 and TRBJ2-5; 12 nucleotides align to TRBD2. Looked up from germline, CDR1 is MNHEY and CDR2 is SMNVEV (reference sequence). The V segment lost 6 bases and the J segment 2 bases; nucleotides outside the gene matches: 4. The CDR3 runs to 15 residues. The CDR3 nucleotides are TGTGCCAGCAGGATACTAGCGGGGGGACAAGAGACCCAGTACTTC. Translated: CASRILAGGQETQYF.

The chain carries TRBV5-1 and TRBJ2-7; 7 positions agree with TRBD1. Germline V CDR1 and CDR2: SGHRS, YFSETQ. This CDR3 contains 15 residues. V trimming: 4 bases; J trimming: 3 bases; junction bases outside the gene matches: 10. CDR3 region: CASSVAGTENYEQYF. The CDR3 DNA reads as TGCGCCAGCAGCGTGGCCGGGACAGAGAACTACGAGCAGTACTTC.

CDR3: CSVELQGASADTQYF. CDR3 in DNA: TGCAGCGTGGAGCTACAGGGGGCGTCGGCAGATACGCAGTATTTT. The chain links TRBV29-1 to TRBJ2-3; TRBD1 matches at 9 bases. Per germline, CDR1 SQVTM and CDR2 ANQGSEA. V was clipped by 6 bases and J by 4 bases; unmatched bases: 11. There are 15 residues in the CDR3.

The V and J genes are TRBV6-1 and TRBJ1-5; the D is unclear. The V end was cut by 5 bases, the J end by 4 bases, with 15 bases between. CDR3 size: 15 residues. In germline, CDR1 is MNHNS, CDR2 SASEGT. CDR3 residues: CASSPEEAGNQPQHF. For the CDR3, the DNA is TGTGCCAGCAGTCCCGAGGAGGCGGGGAATCAGCCCCAGCATTTT.

The V gene is TRBV4-2, the J gene TRBJ1-5, with D maybe TRBD1 (5 bases). CDR1 and CDR2 from the germline V gene are LGHNA and YNFKEQ. The CDR3 contains 13 residues. Trimming stripped 5 bases from V and 4 bases from J, with 9 bases between. The CDR3 DNA sequence: TGTGCCAGCAGCGGGGCAGAGAATCAGCCCCAGCATTTT. Translation: CASSGAENQPQHF.

As to this clone: One end of the junction varies from germline; a read error may be responsible. Different DNA sequences within this sample yield the same CDR3. The chain carries TRBV5-1 and TRBJ1-6, with D tentatively TRBD1 (5 bases). The length of the CDR3 is 19 residues. Germline V lookup: CDR1 SGHRS, CDR2 YFSETQ. CDR3 sequence (DNA): TGCGCCAGCAGCTTGGCCGCAGGGCACCTAAGCTCCTATAATTCCCCCCTCCACTTT. Translating gives CASSLAAGHLSSYNSPLHF.

A remark on this clone: The same CDR3 also results from other DNA sequences found in this sample. The genes are TRBV29-1 and TRBJ2-3; maybe TRBD2 (6 bases). The V gene's germline CDR1 is SQVTM and CDR2 ANQGSEA. There are 16 residues in the CDR3. V lost 4 bases and J lost 3, with 20 bases in between. CDR3 amino acids: CSVAGFQEGRTDTQYF. The DNA of the CDR3 is TGCAGCGTTGCTGGGTTTCAAGAGGGGAGGACAGATACGCAGTATTTT.

The V gene is TRBV30, the J gene TRBJ2-5; TRBD1 matches at 10 bases. V shed 5 bases, J shed 1 base, and the junction held 7 bases outside the gene matches. The CDR3 loop spans 15 amino acids. The germline V gene has CDR1 GTSNPN and CDR2 SVGIG (reference sequence). As DNA, the CDR3 is TGTGCCTGGGGCTCCGGACAGGGGGGCCAAGAGACCCAGTACTTC. It is translated as CAWGSGQGGQETQYF.

This chain connects TRBV7-3 to TRBJ1-4, with a possible D match to TRBD1 (5 bases). V was cut by 0 bases and J by 7 bases, with 6 bases left in between. Germline lookup yields CDR1 SGHTA and CDR2 FQGTGA. This CDR3 spans 13 amino acids. In DNA form, the CDR3 reads TGTGCCAGCAGCTTAACGGGGGGTGAAAAACTGTTTTTT. This gives the protein CASSLTGGEKLFF.

In its sample, this clone was seen a few times. The CDR3 DNA reads as TGTGCCAGCAGCTTGGTACAGGACCACTCTGGAAACACCATATATTTT. Amino acid sequence: CASSLVQDHSGNTIYF. The chain joins TRBV5-6 to TRBJ1-3; possible D gene TRBD1, 5 bases. This CDR3 is built from 16 residues. CDR1 is SGHDT and CDR2 is YYEEEE in the germline V gene. The V gene lost 0 bases and the J gene lost 0 bases, with 10 bases spanning the gap. The full variable domain, its missing parts supplied by reference TRBV5-6 and TRBJ1-3, is DAGVTQSPTHLIKTRGQQVTLRCSPKSGHDTVSWYQQALGQGPQFIFQYYEEEERQRGNFPDRFSGHQFPNYSSELNVNALLLGDSALYLCASSLVQDHSGNTIYFGEGSWLTVV.

In this sample, this clone turned up once. The chain couples TRBV18 to TRBJ2-7, with 7 bases identical to TRBD2. Trimming removed 3 bases from V and 9 bases from J; junction bases left unmatched: 17. This CDR3 is built from 16 residues. Germline V gene sequence: CDR1 KGHSH, CDR2 LQKENI. For the CDR3, the DNA is TGTGCCAGCTCACCCCTCGGAAGGGTGGCGGGGGTCGGGCAGTACTTC. It yields the protein CASSPLGRVAGVGQYF.

The J gene is TRBJ1-3, the V gene TRBV10-3; D not certain. V was trimmed by 11 bases and J by 3 bases, leaving 8 bases between them. The germline CDR1 and CDR2 sequences are ENHRY and SYGVKD. CDR3 length: 11 residues. The DNA of the CDR3 is TGTGCCTCCACCAGTGGAAACACCATATATTTT. Translated: CASTSGNTIYF.